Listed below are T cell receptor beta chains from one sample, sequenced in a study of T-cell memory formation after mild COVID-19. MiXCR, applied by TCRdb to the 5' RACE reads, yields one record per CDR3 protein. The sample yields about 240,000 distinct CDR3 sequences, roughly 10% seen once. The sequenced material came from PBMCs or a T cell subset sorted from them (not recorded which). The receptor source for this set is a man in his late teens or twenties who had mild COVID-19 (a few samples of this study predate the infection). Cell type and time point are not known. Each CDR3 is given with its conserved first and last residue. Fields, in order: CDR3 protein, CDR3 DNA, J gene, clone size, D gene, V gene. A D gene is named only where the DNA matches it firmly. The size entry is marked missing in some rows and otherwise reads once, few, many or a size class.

CDR3aa: CASSKGQKETQYF
CDR3nt: TGTGCCAGTAGTAAGGGACAGAAAGAGACCCAGTACTTC
j_gene: TRBJ2-5
abundance: NA
d_gene: TRBD1
v_gene: TRBV19

CDR3aa: CASTSTRDRGRGNSPLHF
CDR3nt: TGTGCCAGCACCTCAACCCGGGACAGGGGTAGAGGTAATTCACCCCTCCACTTT
j_gene: TRBJ1-6
abundance: NA
d_gene: TRBD1
v_gene: TRBV12-3/TRBV12-4

CDR3aa: CSAPQLAGAYGDTQYF
CDR3nt: TGCAGTGCTCCCCAACTAGCGGGGGCGTACGGGGATACGCAGTATTTT
j_gene: TRBJ2-3
abundance: many
d_gene: TRBD2
v_gene: TRBV20-1

CDR3aa: CASSQTLAGEYNEQFF
CDR3nt: TGTGCCAGCAGCCAAACACTAGCGGGGGAATACAATGAGCAGTTCTTC
j_gene: TRBJ2-1
abundance: few
d_gene: TRBD2
v_gene: TRBV4-2

CDR3aa: CASSQERQGPYNNSPLHF
CDR3nt: TGCGCCAGCAGCCAAGAACGCCAGGGTCCCTATAATAATTCACCCCTCCACTTT
j_gene: TRBJ1-6
abundance: few
d_gene: NA
v_gene: TRBV4-3

CDR3aa: CASSRWGGNTGELFF
CDR3nt: TGTGCCAGCAGCCGTTGGGGGGGCAACACCGGGGAGCTGTTTTTT
j_gene: TRBJ2-2
abundance: NA
d_gene: NA
v_gene: TRBV14

CDR3aa: CASSQGQQGDTQYF
CDR3nt: TGTGCCAGTAGTCAGGGACAGCAGGGAGATACGCAGTATTTT
j_gene: TRBJ2-3
abundance: few
d_gene: TRBD1
v_gene: TRBV19

CDR3aa: CASSSLGGANEKLFF
CDR3nt: TGTGCCAGCAGCTCCCTGGGAGGGGCTAATGAAAAACTGTTTTTT
j_gene: TRBJ1-4
abundance: few
d_gene: NA
v_gene: TRBV5-5

CDR3aa: CATSRDLDRGTEAFF
CDR3nt: TGTGCCACCAGCAGAGATCTTGACAGGGGGACTGAAGCTTTCTTT
j_gene: TRBJ1-1
abundance: many
d_gene: TRBD1
v_gene: TRBV15

CDR3aa: CASSKGLPDTQYF
CDR3nt: TGTGCTAGCAGCAAGGGACTACCAGATACGCAGTATTTT
j_gene: TRBJ2-3
abundance: NA
d_gene: TRBD2
v_gene: TRBV7-7

CDR3aa: CASSPPLAGGSTDTQYF
CDR3nt: TGTGCCAGCTCACCACCCCTAGCGGGGGGGAGCACAGATACGCAGTATTTT
j_gene: TRBJ2-3
abundance: NA
d_gene: TRBD2
v_gene: TRBV18

CDR3aa: CASSTGQGAYTEAFF
CDR3nt: TGCGCCAGCAGCACCGGACAGGGAGCGTACACTGAAGCTTTCTTT
j_gene: TRBJ1-1
abundance: many
d_gene: TRBD1
v_gene: TRBV5-1

CDR3aa: CASSSPPGALNTEAFF
CDR3nt: TGTGCCAGCAGCTCTCCCCCGGGAGCTTTGAACACTGAAGCTTTCTTT
j_gene: TRBJ1-1
abundance: few
d_gene: NA
v_gene: TRBV12-3/TRBV12-4

CDR3aa: CASSEREGLGAFF
CDR3nt: TGTGCCAGCAGTGAAAGGGAGGGTCTGGGAGCTTTCTTT
j_gene: TRBJ1-1
abundance: NA
d_gene: NA
v_gene: TRBV6-1

CDR3aa: CASSQGSSGGAWEQFF
CDR3nt: TGTGCCAGCAGCCAAGGGTCTAGCGGGGGGGCCTGGGAGCAGTTCTTC
j_gene: TRBJ2-1
abundance: NA
d_gene: TRBD2
v_gene: TRBV4-2

CDR3aa: CASSPAYRGSKNIQYF
CDR3nt: TGTGCCAGCAGCCCGGCGTACAGGGGGTCCAAAAACATTCAGTACTTC
j_gene: TRBJ2-4
abundance: NA
d_gene: TRBD1
v_gene: TRBV27

CDR3aa: CASSYGTGGYTEAFF
CDR3nt: TGTGCCAGCAGTTACGGGACAGGGGGGTACACTGAAGCTTTCTTT
j_gene: TRBJ1-1
abundance: NA
d_gene: TRBD1
v_gene: TRBV28

CDR3aa: CASSLVGREGNGELFF
CDR3nt: TGTGCCAGCAGCTTGGTCGGCAGGGAGGGTAACGGGGAGCTGTTTTTT
j_gene: TRBJ2-2
abundance: many
d_gene: TRBD2
v_gene: TRBV5-6

CDR3aa: CASSRGTTPEETQYF
CDR3nt: TGTGCCAGCAGCCGCGGGACGACCCCGGAGGAGACCCAGTACTTC
j_gene: TRBJ2-5
abundance: NA
d_gene: NA
v_gene: TRBV7-9

CDR3aa: CASSLGHPNQPQHF
CDR3nt: TGCGCCAGCAGCTTGGGGCATCCCAATCAGCCCCAGCATTTT
j_gene: TRBJ1-5
abundance: many
d_gene: NA
v_gene: TRBV5-1

CDR3aa: CASSFIPGTGPYEQYF
CDR3nt: TGCGCCAGCAGCTTTATCCCCGGGACAGGGCCCTACGAGCAGTACTTC
j_gene: TRBJ2-7
abundance: NA
d_gene: TRBD1
v_gene: TRBV5-1

CDR3aa: CASSTPMTDRHQPQHF
CDR3nt: TGTGCCAGTAGTACGCCGATGACGGATCGGCATCAGCCCCAGCATTTT
j_gene: TRBJ1-5
abundance: few
d_gene: NA
v_gene: TRBV19

CDR3aa: CASSLSTGGTEAFF
CDR3nt: TGTGCCAGCAGCTTATCGACAGGGGGCACTGAAGCTTTCTTT
j_gene: TRBJ1-1
abundance: many
d_gene: TRBD1
v_gene: TRBV7-9

CDR3aa: CASSPGRLSNNEQFF
CDR3nt: TGCGCCAGCAGCCCGGGCCGACTCAGCAACAATGAGCAGTTCTTC
j_gene: TRBJ2-1
abundance: few
d_gene: NA
v_gene: TRBV5-1

CDR3aa: CASSLKASGGATDTQYF
CDR3nt: TGCGCCAGCAGCTTGAAGGCTAGCGGGGGGGCCACAGATACGCAGTATTTT
j_gene: TRBJ2-3
abundance: NA
d_gene: TRBD2
v_gene: TRBV5-1

CDR3aa: CASSPPPGDYEQYF
CDR3nt: TGTGCCAGCAGCCCTCCCCCAGGGGACTACGAGCAGTACTTC
j_gene: TRBJ2-7
abundance: NA
d_gene: NA
v_gene: TRBV7-6

CDR3aa: CSATTGASGNTIYF
CDR3nt: TGCAGCGCAACGACAGGGGCCTCTGGAAACACCATATATTTT
j_gene: TRBJ1-3
abundance: few
d_gene: TRBD1
v_gene: TRBV29-1

CDR3aa: CAISGYQGGGKDTQYF
CDR3nt: TGTGCCATCAGCGGTTACCAGGGGGGCGGCAAAGATACGCAGTATTTT
j_gene: TRBJ2-3
abundance: few
d_gene: NA
v_gene: TRBV10-3

CDR3aa: CSALSGLAPEQYF
CDR3nt: TGCAGTGCTCTTTCTGGACTAGCACCCGAGCAGTACTTC
j_gene: TRBJ2-7
abundance: NA
d_gene: TRBD2
v_gene: TRBV20-1

CDR3aa: CASSHHGRLAGEKYEQYF
CDR3nt: TGTGCCAGCAGCCACCACGGAAGACTAGCGGGGGAGAAATACGAGCAGTACTTC
j_gene: TRBJ2-7
abundance: few
d_gene: TRBD2
v_gene: TRBV3-1

CDR3aa: CASSGGDRVYTEAFF
CDR3nt: TGCGCCAGCAGCGGAGGGGACAGGGTGTACACTGAAGCTTTCTTT
j_gene: TRBJ1-1
abundance: NA
d_gene: TRBD1
v_gene: TRBV5-1

CDR3aa: CASSLKGSYEQYF
CDR3nt: TGTGCCAGCAGTTTAAAGGGTTCCTACGAGCAGTACTTC
j_gene: TRBJ2-7
abundance: NA
d_gene: NA
v_gene: TRBV27

CDR3aa: CASSQDASGRTDTQYF
CDR3nt: TGCGCCAGCAGCCAAGACGCTAGCGGGCGCACAGATACGCAGTATTTT
j_gene: TRBJ2-3
abundance: NA
d_gene: TRBD2
v_gene: TRBV4-3

CDR3aa: CASSTTTDTQYF
CDR3nt: TGTGCCAGCAGCACCACAACAGATACGCAGTATTTT
j_gene: TRBJ2-3
abundance: few
d_gene: NA
v_gene: TRBV7-9

CDR3aa: CASSNSNQPQHF
CDR3nt: TGTGCCAGCAGTAATAGCAATCAGCCCCAGCATTTT
j_gene: TRBJ1-5
abundance: NA
d_gene: NA
v_gene: TRBV6-5

CDR3aa: CASSDATIRSTQAQPQHF
CDR3nt: TGTGCCAGCAGTGATGCAACCATTCGGTCGACCCAGGCTCAGCCCCAGCATTTT
j_gene: TRBJ1-5
abundance: NA
d_gene: NA
v_gene: TRBV6-1

CDR3aa: CSASWGRGTDTQYF
CDR3nt: TGCAGTGCTAGCTGGGGTCGGGGCACAGATACGCAGTATTTT
j_gene: TRBJ2-3
abundance: many
d_gene: NA
v_gene: TRBV20-1

CDR3aa: CASSPGTGGVRGPQHF
CDR3nt: TGTGCCAGCAGCCCCGGGACAGGGGGCGTAAGAGGGCCCCAGCATTTT
j_gene: TRBJ1-5
abundance: NA
d_gene: TRBD1
v_gene: TRBV3-1

CDR3aa: CASSWEGDAGQFF
CDR3nt: TGCGCCAGCAGCTGGGAGGGCGACGCAGGGCAGTTCTTC
j_gene: TRBJ2-1
abundance: once
d_gene: TRBD2
v_gene: TRBV5-1

CDR3aa: CASSPPNRDPGGYTF
CDR3nt: TGTGCCAGCTCACCACCGAATCGGGACCCCGGGGGCTACACCTTC
j_gene: TRBJ1-2
abundance: few
d_gene: NA
v_gene: TRBV18

CDR3aa: CSVEDPRGAQYF
CDR3nt: TGCAGCGTTGAAGATCCCCGGGGGGCCCAGTACTTC
j_gene: TRBJ2-5
abundance: few
d_gene: TRBD2
v_gene: TRBV29-1

CDR3aa: CASSATRSGFRWEGETQYF
CDR3nt: TGTGCCAGCAGCGCTACCCGATCAGGGTTTAGATGGGAGGGAGAGACCCAGTACTTC
j_gene: TRBJ2-5
abundance: few
d_gene: TRBD2
v_gene: TRBV7-2

CDR3aa: CASSLAPGQGRRETQYF
CDR3nt: TGTGCCAGCAGCTTAGCCCCGGGACAGGGGCGGCGAGAGACCCAGTACTTC
j_gene: TRBJ2-5
abundance: NA
d_gene: TRBD1
v_gene: TRBV12-3/TRBV12-4

CDR3aa: CASAGYQETQYF
CDR3nt: TGTGCCAGCGCGGGGTACCAAGAGACCCAGTACTTC
j_gene: TRBJ2-5
abundance: NA
d_gene: NA
v_gene: TRBV7-9

CDR3aa: CASSQDGTYEQYF
CDR3nt: TGTGCCAGCAGCCAAGACGGTACTTACGAGCAGTACTTC
j_gene: TRBJ2-7
abundance: NA
d_gene: NA
v_gene: TRBV3-1

CDR3aa: CATSRDPQGAQETQYF
CDR3nt: TGTGCCACCAGCAGAGATCCACAGGGGGCACAAGAGACCCAGTACTTC
j_gene: TRBJ2-5
abundance: NA
d_gene: TRBD1
v_gene: TRBV15

CDR3aa: CASSSGSAREDGYTF
CDR3nt: TGCGCCAGCAGCTCGGGGTCGGCCAGGGAGGATGGCTACACCTTC
j_gene: TRBJ1-2
abundance: NA
d_gene: NA
v_gene: TRBV5-1

CDR3aa: CASSRGQGAWGYTF
CDR3nt: TGCGCCAGCAGCCGCGGACAGGGGGCTTGGGGCTACACCTTC
j_gene: TRBJ1-2
abundance: NA
d_gene: TRBD1
v_gene: TRBV5-1

CDR3aa: CASSEHSLNIQYF
CDR3nt: TGCGCCAGCAGTGAACACTCGCTGAACATTCAGTACTTC
j_gene: TRBJ2-4
abundance: many
d_gene: NA
v_gene: TRBV10-2

CDR3aa: CASSQGDRLHSYNEQFF
CDR3nt: TGCGCCAGCAGCCAAGGAGACAGGCTACACTCCTACAATGAGCAGTTCTTC
j_gene: TRBJ2-1
abundance: few
d_gene: NA
v_gene: TRBV4-1

CDR3aa: CASSSGAVLNTGELFF
CDR3nt: TGCGCCAGCAGCTCCGGCGCCGTCCTGAACACCGGGGAGCTGTTTTTT
j_gene: TRBJ2-2
abundance: few
d_gene: NA
v_gene: TRBV5-1

CDR3aa: CASSQAYSGFDTDTQYF
CDR3nt: TGCGCCAGCAGCCAAGCCTATAGCGGGTTCGACACAGATACGCAGTATTTT
j_gene: TRBJ2-3
abundance: NA
d_gene: TRBD2
v_gene: TRBV4-1

CDR3aa: CATRRDNTGELFF
CDR3nt: TGTGCCACCAGGCGGGACAACACCGGGGAGCTGTTTTTT
j_gene: TRBJ2-2
abundance: NA
d_gene: NA
v_gene: TRBV24-1